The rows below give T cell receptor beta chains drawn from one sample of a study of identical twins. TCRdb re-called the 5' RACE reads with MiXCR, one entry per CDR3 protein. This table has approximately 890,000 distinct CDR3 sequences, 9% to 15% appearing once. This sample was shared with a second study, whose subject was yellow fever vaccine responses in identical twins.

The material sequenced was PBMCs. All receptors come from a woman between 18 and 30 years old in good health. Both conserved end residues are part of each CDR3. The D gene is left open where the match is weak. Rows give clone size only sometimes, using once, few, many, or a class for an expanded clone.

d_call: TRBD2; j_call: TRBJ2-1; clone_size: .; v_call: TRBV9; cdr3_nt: TGTGCCAGCAGCGCCCGACTAGCGGGAGAGAGTAATGAGCAGTTCTTC; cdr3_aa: CASSARLAGESNEQFF
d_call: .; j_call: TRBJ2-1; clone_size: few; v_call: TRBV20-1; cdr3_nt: TGCAGTGCTAGAGAGGCCAGGGGACGAGATAATGAGCAGTTCTTC; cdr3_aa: CSAREARGRDNEQFF
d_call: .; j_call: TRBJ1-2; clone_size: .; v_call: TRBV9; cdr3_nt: TGTGCCAGCAGCCCCAATGGGGGTTTTGGCTACACCTTC; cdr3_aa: CASSPNGGFGYTF
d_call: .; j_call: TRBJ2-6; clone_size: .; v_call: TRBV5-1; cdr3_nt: TGCGCCAGCAGCTGGGACGACTCTGGGGCCAACGTCCTGACTTTC; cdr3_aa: CASSWDDSGANVLTF
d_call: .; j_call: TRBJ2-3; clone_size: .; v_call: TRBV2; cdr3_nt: TGTGCCAGCAGTGCCCCGGGACGGGCCACAGATACGCAGTATTTT; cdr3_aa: CASSAPGRATDTQYF
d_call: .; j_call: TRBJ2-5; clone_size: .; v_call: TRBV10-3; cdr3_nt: TGTGCCATCGCCGGGAGCCATCAAGAGACCCAGTACTTC; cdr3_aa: CAIAGSHQETQYF
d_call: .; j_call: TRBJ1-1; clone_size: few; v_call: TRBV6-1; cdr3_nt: TGTGCCAGCAGTAAATCCGGGCGGGGCACTGAAGCTTTCTTT; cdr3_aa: CASSKSGRGTEAFF
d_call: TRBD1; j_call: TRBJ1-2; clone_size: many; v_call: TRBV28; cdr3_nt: TGTGCCAGCAGTTACGGGACAGGATATGGCTACACCTTC; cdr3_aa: CASSYGTGYGYTF
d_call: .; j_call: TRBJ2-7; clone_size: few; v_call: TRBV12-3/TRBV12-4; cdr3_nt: TGTGCCAGCAGTTTAGGGGTTTTACAGTCGGGCCACAGCGAGCAGTACTTC; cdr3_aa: CASSLGVLQSGHSEQYF
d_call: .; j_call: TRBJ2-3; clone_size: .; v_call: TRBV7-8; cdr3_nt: TGTGCCAGCAGCTTCGAGAGTGGCACAGATACGCAGTATTTT; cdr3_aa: CASSFESGTDTQYF
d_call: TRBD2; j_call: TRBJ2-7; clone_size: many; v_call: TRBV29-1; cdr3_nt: TGCAGCGTTGAAAGTGATGACGGGAGGGGAAGTTACGAGCAGTACTTC; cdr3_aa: CSVESDDGRGSYEQYF
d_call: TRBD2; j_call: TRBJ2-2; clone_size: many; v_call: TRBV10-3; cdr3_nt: TGTGCCATCAGCCCCGGGACTAGCGGGACTACCGGGGAGCTGTTTTTT; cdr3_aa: CAISPGTSGTTGELFF
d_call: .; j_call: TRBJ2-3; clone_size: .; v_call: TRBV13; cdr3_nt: TGTGCCAGCAGCTACAGGTGGGCCACAGATACGCAGTATTTT; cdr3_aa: CASSYRWATDTQYF
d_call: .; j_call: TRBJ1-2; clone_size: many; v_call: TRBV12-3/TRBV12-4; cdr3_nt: TGTGCCAGCAGCCAACAGGAGGTCGGCGGCTACACCTTC; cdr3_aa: CASSQQEVGGYTF
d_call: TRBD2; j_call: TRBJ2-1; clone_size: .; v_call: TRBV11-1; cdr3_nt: TGTGCCAGCAGCTTAGGACGCCTAGCGGGAGGCAATGAGCAGTTCTTC; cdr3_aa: CASSLGRLAGGNEQFF
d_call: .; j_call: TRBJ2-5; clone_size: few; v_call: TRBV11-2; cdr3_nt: TGTGCCAGCAGCTTAAGGGACCGGGGGTTTGAAGTTTCGGAGACCCAGTACTTC; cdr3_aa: CASSLRDRGFEVSETQYF
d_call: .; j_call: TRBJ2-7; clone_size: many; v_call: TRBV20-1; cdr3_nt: TGCAGTGCTCTTAGCGGGACAGCCTACGAGCAGTACTTC; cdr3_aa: CSALSGTAYEQYF
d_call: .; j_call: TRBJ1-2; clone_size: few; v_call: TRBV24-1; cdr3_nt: TGTGCCACTCAAGCTAACTATGGCTACACCTTC; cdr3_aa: CATQANYGYTF
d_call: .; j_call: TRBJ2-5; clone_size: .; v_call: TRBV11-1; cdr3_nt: TGTGCCAGCAGCTTAGCGTTCTCCATTGGGGGCTGGGCGGACCAACAAGAGACCCAGTACTTC; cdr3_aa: CASSLAFSIGGWADQQETQYF
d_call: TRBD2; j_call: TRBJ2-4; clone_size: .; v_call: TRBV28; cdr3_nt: TGTGCCAGCAGCAGGGTCGGCGGGAGTGTTTCCAAAAACATTCAGTACTTC; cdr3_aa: CASSRVGGSVSKNIQYF
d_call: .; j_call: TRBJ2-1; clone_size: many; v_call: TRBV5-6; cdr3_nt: TGTGCCAGCAGCTTCGTCGGGATTTACAATGAGCAGTTCTTC; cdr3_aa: CASSFVGIYNEQFF
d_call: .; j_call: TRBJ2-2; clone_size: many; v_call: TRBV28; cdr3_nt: TGTGCCAGCAGTTTTTTCAGGAACACCGGGGAGCTGTTTTTT; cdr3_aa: CASSFFRNTGELFF
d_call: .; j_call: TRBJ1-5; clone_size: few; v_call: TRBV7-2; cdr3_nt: TGTGCCAGCAGCTTAGACGCCAGGGTCAATCAGCCCCAGCATTTT; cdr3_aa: CASSLDARVNQPQHF
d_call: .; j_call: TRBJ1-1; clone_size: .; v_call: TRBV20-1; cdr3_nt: TGCAGTGCTTGTCCCTCAGGGAGGGCCACTGAAGCTTTCTTT; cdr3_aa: CSACPSGRATEAFF
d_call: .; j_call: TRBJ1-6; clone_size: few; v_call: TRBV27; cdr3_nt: TGTGCCAGCCGAGGAGGGGTCAATTCACCCCTCCACTTT; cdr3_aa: CASRGGVNSPLHF
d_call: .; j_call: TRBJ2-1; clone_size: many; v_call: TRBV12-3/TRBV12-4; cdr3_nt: TGTGCCAGCAGCGCAAAACCTCCAGGAGGTGAGCAGTTCTTC; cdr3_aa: CASSAKPPGGEQFF
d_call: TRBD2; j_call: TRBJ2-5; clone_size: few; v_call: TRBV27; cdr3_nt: TGTGCCAGCAGTGCTAGCGGGGGGGCGTTATTATTTCGGGAGACCCAGTACTTC; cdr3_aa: CASSASGGALLFRETQYF
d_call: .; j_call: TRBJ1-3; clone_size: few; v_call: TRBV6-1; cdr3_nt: TGTGCCAGCAGTGAAGTGACAGGCTCTGGAAACACCATATATTTT; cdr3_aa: CASSEVTGSGNTIYF
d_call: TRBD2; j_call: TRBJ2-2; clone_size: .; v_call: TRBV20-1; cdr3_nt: TGCAGTGCTAGACCGAGGGGCGCGGGAGACACCGGGGAGCTGTTTTTT; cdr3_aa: CSARPRGAGDTGELFF
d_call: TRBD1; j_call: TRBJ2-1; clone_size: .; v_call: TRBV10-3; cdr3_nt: TGTGCCAGCGGGACAGGGGGACTCAATGAGCAGTTCTTC; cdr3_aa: CASGTGGLNEQFF
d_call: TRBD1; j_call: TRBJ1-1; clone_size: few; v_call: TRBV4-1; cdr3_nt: TGCGCCAGCACCCAGGGGGGACAGGACATGAACACTGAAGCTTTCTTT; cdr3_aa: CASTQGGQDMNTEAFF
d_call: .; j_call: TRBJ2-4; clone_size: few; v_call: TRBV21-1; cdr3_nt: TGTGCCAGCAGCAAAGCGTCGGTAGCCAAAAACATTCAGTACTTC; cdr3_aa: CASSKASVAKNIQYF
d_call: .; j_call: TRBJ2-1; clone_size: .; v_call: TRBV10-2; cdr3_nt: TGCGCCAGCAGAAGCGACAGATACAATGAGCAGTTCTTC; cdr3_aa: CASRSDRYNEQFF
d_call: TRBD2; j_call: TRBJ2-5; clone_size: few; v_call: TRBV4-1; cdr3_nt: TGCGCCAGCAGCCATTGGGGGGGGTTTTGGGAGACCCAGTACTTC; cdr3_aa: CASSHWGGFWETQYF
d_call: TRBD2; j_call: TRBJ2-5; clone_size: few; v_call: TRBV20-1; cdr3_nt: TGCAGTGCAAACGTGGGACTAGGACTCGTAGAGACCCAGTACTTC; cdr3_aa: CSANVGLGLVETQYF